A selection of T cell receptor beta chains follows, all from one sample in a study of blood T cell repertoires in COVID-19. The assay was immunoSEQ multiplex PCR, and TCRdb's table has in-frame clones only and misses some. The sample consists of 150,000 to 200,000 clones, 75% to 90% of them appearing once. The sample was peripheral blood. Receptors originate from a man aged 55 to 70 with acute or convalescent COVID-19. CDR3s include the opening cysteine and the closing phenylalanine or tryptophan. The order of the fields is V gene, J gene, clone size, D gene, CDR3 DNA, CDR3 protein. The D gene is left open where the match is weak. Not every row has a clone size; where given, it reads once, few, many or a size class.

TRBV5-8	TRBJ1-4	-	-	TGTGCCAGCAGCCCCGTTGCTCGCGCGTACAATGAAAAACTGTTTTTT	CASSPVARAYNEKLFF
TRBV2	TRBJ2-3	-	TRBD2	TGTGCCAGCAGCGTAGCGGGAGGTAGCACAGATACGCAGTATTTT	CASSVAGGSTDTQYF
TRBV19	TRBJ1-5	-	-	TGTGCCAGTAGTACAGGGGTTCTTGATCAGCCCCAGCATTTT	CASSTGVLDQPQHF
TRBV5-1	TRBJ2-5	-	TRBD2	TGCGCCAGCAGCTTGGGAGTTAGCGGGAGGACCCAAGAGACCCAGTACTTC	CASSLGVSGRTQETQYF
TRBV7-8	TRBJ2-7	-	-	TGTGCCAGCAGCTTAAGACAGGTTATCTCCTACGAGCAGTACTTC	CASSLRQVISYEQYF
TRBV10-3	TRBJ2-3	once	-	TGTGCCATCAGTGAAGTGCCAGGCACAGATACGCAGTATTTT	CAISEVPGTDTQYF
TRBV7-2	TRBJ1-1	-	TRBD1	TGTGCCAGCAGATCGATGACAGGGATGTTAAACACTGAAGCTTTCTTT	CASRSMTGMLNTEAFF
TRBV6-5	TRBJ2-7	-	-	TGTGCCAGCAGCCGGTCCGGGGTATCCTCCTACGAGCAGTACTTC	CASSRSGVSSYEQYF
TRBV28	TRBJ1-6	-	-	TGTGCCAGCGGGTGGGCCATCGTGTCGCCCCTCCACTTT	CASGWAIVSPLHF
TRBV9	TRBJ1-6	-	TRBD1	TGTGCCAGCTCGCAGGGGGTAGTTTCACCCCTCCACTTT	CASSQGVVSPLHF
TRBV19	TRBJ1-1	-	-	TGTGCCAGTAGTCGGGGGGTGAACACTGAAGCTTTCTTT	CASSRGVNTEAFF
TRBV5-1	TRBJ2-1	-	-	TGCGCCAGCAGCGGGGGCGCGATAAAAAATGAGCAGTTCTTC	CASSGGAIKNEQFF
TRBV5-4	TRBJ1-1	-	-	TGTGCCAGCAGCACTCAGCGAGAGAACACTGAAGCTTTCTTT	CASSTQRENTEAFF
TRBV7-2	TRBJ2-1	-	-	TGTGCCAGCAGCCCTCAGGCCGCCTCAGAGCAGTTCTTC	CASSPQAASEQFF
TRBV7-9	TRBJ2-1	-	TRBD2	TGTGCCAGCAGCTTAGGAACTAGCGAGTACAATGAGCAGTTCTTC	CASSLGTSEYNEQFF
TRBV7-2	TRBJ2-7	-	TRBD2	TGTGCCAGCAGCTTCGGAGCGGGAGTTCCCTACGAGCAGTACTTC	CASSFGAGVPYEQYF
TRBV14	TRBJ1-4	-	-	TGTGCCAGCAGCCTTCGACAGACTTATGAAAAACTGTTTTTT	CASSLRQTYEKLFF
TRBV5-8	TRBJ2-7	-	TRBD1	TGTGCCAGCAGCCGGACAGGGGGCACTTTCCACGAGCAGTACTTC	CASSRTGGTFHEQYF
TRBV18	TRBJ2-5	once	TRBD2	TGTGCCAGCTCACCCAACGGGAGGGGCCAAGAGACCCAGTACTTC	CASSPNGRGQETQYF
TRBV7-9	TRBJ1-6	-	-	TGTGCCAGCAACGAGGGCTCATATAATTCACCCCTCCACTTT	CASNEGSYNSPLHF
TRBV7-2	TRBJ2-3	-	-	TGTGCCAGCAGGATGCTAGCGTCGTTTCCAGATACGCAGTATTTT	CASRMLASFPDTQYF
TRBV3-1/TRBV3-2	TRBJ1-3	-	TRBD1	TGTGCCAGCAGCCAACAAAGTTACAGGGGCTCTGGAAACACCATATATTTT	CASSQQSYRGSGNTIYF
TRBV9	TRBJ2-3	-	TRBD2	TGTGCCAGCAGCGTAGGGAGCGGGAGGATCGATACGCAGTATTTT	CASSVGSGRIDTQYF
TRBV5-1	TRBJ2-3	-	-	TGCGCCAGCAGCTCCACACCTAGCACAGATACGCAGTATTTT	CASSSTPSTDTQYF
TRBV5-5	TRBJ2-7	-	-	TGTGCCAGCAGCTTAGCTCTCTCCTCCCTGGGCTCCGAGCAGTACTTC	CASSLALSSLGSEQYF
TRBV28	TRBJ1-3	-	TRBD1	TGTGCCAGCAACAAACAGGGGGCTGGAAACACCATATATTTT	CASNKQGAGNTIYF
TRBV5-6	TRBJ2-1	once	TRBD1	TGTGCCAGCAGCTTAACAGGGGCGAACCTCTACAATGAGCAGTTCTTC	CASSLTGANLYNEQFF
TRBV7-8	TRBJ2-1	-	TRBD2	TGTGCCAGCGTACCAGGCGGGAGCGATGAGCAGTTCTTC	CASVPGGSDEQFF
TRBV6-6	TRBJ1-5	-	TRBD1	TGTGCCACGACAGGGGGAAGGAGCAATCAGCCCCAGCATTTT	CATTGGRSNQPQHF
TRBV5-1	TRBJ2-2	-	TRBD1	TGCGCCAGCGGTGCCGGGACAGAAGGAACCGGGGAGCTGTTTTTT	CASGAGTEGTGELFF
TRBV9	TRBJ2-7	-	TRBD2	TGTGCCAGCAGCTCCCCGACTAGCGGGGGCCGCTACGAGCAGTACTTC	CASSSPTSGGRYEQYF
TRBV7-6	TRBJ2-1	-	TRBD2	TGTGCCAGCAGCTTATGGCTAGCGGGAGCTAATGAGCAGTTCTTC	CASSLWLAGANEQFF
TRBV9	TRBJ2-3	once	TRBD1	TGTGCCAGCAGCGTAGACACAGGGGGGCGGGATACGCAGTATTTT	CASSVDTGGRDTQYF
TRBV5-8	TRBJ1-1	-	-	TGTGCCAGCAGCCGTACAGTGACTGAAGCTTTCTTT	CASSRTVTEAFF
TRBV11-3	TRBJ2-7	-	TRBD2	TGTGCCAGCAGCTTTAGGACTAGTAGATGGTACGAGCAGTACTTC	CASSFRTSRWYEQYF
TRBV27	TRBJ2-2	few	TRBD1	TGTGCCAGCAGTACCCACAGGGGGACCGGGGAGCTGTTTTTT	CASSTHRGTGELFF